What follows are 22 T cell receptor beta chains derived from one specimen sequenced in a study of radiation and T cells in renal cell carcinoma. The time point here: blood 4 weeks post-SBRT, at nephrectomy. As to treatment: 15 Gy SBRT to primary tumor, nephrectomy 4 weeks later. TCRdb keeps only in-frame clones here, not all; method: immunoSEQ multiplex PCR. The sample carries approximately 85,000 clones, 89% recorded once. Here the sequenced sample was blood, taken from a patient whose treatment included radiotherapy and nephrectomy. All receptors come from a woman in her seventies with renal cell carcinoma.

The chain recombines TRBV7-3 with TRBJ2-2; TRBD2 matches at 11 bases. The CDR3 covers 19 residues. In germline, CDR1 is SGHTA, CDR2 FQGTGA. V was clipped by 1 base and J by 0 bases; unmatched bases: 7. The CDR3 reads CASSLISRLAGSNTGELFF. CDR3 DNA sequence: TGTGCCAGCAGCTTAATCTCGCGACTAGCGGGATCGAACACCGGGGAGCTGTTTTTT. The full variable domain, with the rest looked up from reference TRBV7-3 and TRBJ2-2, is GAGVSQTPSNKVTEKGKYVELRCDPISGHTALYWYRQSLGQGPEFLIYFQGTGAADDSGLPNDRFFAVRPEGSVSTLKIQRTERGDSAVYLCASSLISRLAGSNTGELFFGEGSRLTVL.

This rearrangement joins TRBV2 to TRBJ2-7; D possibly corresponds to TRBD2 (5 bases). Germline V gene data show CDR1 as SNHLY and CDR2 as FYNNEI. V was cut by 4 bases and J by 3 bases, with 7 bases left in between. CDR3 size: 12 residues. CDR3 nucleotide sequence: TGTGCCAGCAGTGTAGAGGGCTACGAGCAGTACTTC. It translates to CASSVEGYEQYF. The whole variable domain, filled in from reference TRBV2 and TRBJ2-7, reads EPEVTQTPSHQVTQMGQEVILRCVPISNHLYFYWYRQILGQKVEFLVSFYNNEISEKSEIFDDQFSVERPDGSNFTLKIRSTKLEDSAMYFCASSVEGYEQYFGPGTRLTVT.

CDR3 amino acids: CASSILGQGSNEQYF. Written as DNA, the CDR3 is TGTGCCAGTAGTATATTGGGACAGGGTTCAAACGAGCAGTACTTC. The chain recombines TRBV19 with TRBJ2-7, with 9 bases identical to TRBD1. CDR1 is LNHDA, CDR2 SQIVND, per germline (reference sequence). J was trimmed by 5 bases and V by 2 bases; bases with no gene match: 7. CDR3 length: 15 residues.

CDR3 region: CASSTQTGGTDTQYF. The CDR3 DNA reads as TGTGCCAGCAGCACCCAGACAGGGGGCACAGATACGCAGTATTTT. The chain combines TRBV7-6 with TRBJ2-3; TRBD1 aligns across 8 bases. CDR1 and CDR2 from the germline V gene are SGHVS and FNYEAQ. The J segment lost 1 base and the V segment lost 5 bases, leaving 5 bases of the junction unmatched. CDR3 length: 15 residues.

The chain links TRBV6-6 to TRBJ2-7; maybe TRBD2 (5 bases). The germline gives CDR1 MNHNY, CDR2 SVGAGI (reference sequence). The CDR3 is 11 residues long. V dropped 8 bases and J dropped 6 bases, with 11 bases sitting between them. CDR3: CASYSRAEQYF. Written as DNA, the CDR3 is TGTGCCAGCTACTCGAGGGCCGAGCAGTACTTC.

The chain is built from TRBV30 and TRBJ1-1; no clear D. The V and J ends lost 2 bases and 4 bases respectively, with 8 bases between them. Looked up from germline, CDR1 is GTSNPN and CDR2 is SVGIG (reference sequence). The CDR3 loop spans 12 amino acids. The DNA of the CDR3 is TGTGCCTGGAGTACCTCCTCCACTGAAGCTTTCTTT. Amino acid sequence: CAWSTSSTEAFF.

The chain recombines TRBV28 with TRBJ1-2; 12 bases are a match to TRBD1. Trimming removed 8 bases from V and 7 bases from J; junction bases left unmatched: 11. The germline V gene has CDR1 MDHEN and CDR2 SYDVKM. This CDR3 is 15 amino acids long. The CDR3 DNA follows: TGTGCCAGCTCATCCTCGGGACAGGGGGCCAGTGGCTACACCTTC. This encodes CASSSSGQGASGYTF.

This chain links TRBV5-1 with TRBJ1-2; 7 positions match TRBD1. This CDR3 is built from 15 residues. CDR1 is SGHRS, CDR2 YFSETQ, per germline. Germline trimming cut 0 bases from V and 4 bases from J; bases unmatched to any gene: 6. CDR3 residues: CASSLAAGGVYGYTF. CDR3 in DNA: TGCGCCAGCAGCTTGGCGGCAGGGGGGGTCTATGGCTACACCTTC.

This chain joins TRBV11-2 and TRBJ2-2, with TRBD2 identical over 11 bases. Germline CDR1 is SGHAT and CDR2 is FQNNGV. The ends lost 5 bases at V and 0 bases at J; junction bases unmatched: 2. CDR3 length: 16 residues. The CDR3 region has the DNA TGTGCCAGCAGCGTTAGCGGGGGGGCGAACACCGGGGAGCTGTTTTTT. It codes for CASSVSGGANTGELFF.

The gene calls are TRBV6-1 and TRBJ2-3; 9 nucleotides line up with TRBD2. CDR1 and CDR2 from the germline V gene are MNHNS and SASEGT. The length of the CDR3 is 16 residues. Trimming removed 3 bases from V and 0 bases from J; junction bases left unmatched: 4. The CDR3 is CASSDPSGASTDTQYF. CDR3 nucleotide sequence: TGTGCCAGCAGTGACCCTAGCGGGGCTAGCACAGATACGCAGTATTTT.

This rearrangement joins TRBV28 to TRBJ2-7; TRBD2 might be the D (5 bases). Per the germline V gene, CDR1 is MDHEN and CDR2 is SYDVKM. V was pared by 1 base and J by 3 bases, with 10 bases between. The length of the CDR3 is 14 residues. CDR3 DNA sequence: TGTGCCAGCAGTTTATTCCCTGAGGGCTACGAGCAGTACTTC. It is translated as CASSLFPEGYEQYF. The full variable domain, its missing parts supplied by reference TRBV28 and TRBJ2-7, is DVKVTQSSRYLVKRTGEKVFLECVQDMDHENMFWYRQDPGLGLRLIYFSYDVKMKEKGDIPEGYSVSREKKERFSLILESASTNQTSMYLCASSLFPEGYEQYFGPGTRLTVT.

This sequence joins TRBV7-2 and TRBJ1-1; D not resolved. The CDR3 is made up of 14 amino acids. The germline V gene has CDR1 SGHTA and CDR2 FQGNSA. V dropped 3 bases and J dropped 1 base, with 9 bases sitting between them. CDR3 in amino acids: CASSFWESNTEAFF. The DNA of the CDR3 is TGTGCCAGCAGCTTTTGGGAATCGAACACTGAAGCTTTCTTT.

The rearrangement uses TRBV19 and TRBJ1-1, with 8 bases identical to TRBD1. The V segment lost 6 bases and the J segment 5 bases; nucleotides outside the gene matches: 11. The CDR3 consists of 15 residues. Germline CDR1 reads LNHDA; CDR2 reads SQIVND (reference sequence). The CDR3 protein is CASSIPTGGGTEAFF. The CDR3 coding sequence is TGTGCCAGTAGCATCCCAACAGGGGGAGGGACTGAAGCTTTCTTT.

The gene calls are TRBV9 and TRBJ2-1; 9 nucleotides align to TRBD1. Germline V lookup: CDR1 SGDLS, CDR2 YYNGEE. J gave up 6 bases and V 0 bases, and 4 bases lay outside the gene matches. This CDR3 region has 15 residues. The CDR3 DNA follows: TGTGCCAGCAGCGTAGGGGGACAGGGCATCAATGAGCAGTTCTTC. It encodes CASSVGGQGINEQFF.

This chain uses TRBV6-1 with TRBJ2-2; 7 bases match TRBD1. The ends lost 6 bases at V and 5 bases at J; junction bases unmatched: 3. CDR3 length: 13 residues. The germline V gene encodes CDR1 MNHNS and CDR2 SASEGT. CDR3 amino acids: CASSRGTTGELFF. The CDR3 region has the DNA TGTGCCAGCAGCAGGGGGACGACCGGGGAGCTGTTTTTT.

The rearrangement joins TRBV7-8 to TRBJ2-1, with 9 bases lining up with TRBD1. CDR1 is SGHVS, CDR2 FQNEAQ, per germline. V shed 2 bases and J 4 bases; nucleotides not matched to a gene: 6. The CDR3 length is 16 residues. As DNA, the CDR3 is TGTGCCAGCAGCTTACGGGGACAGGGATTTTACAATGAGCAGTTCTTC. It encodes CASSLRGQGFYNEQFF.

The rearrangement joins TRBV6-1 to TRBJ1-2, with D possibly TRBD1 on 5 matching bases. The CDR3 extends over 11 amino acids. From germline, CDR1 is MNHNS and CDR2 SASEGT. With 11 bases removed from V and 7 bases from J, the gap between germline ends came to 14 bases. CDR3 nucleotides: TGTGCCGGGGGGAGAACTAGTGGCTACACCTTC. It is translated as CAGGRTSGYTF.

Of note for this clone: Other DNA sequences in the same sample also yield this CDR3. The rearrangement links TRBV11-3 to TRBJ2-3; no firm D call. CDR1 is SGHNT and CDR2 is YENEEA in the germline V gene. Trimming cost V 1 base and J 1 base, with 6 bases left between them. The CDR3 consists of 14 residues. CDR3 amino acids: CASSLGTGTDTQYF. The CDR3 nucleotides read TGTGCCAGCAGCTTAGGAACAGGCACAGATACGCAGTATTTT.

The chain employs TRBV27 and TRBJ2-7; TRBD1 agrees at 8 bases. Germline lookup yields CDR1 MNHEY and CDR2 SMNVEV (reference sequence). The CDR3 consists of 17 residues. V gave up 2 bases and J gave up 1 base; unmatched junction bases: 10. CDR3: CASSLNRGVQASYEQYF. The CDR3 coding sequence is TGTGCCAGCAGTTTAAACAGGGGGGTGCAAGCTTCCTACGAGCAGTACTTC.

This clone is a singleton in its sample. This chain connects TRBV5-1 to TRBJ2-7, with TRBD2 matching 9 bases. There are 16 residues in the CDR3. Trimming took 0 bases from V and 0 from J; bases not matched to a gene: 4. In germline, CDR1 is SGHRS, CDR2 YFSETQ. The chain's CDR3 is CASSLASGASSYEQYF. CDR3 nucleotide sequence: TGCGCCAGCAGCTTGGCTAGCGGGGCGAGCTCCTACGAGCAGTACTTC.

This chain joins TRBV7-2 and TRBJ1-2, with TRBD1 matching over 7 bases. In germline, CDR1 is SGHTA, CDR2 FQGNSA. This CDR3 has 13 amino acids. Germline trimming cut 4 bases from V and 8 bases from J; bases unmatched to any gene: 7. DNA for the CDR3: TGTGCCAGCAGCTCCGACAGGGTGAACGGCTACACCTTC. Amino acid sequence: CASSSDRVNGYTF.

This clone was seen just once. The CDR3 DNA follows: TGTGCCAGTAGTAACCTAGGGGTCGAAGCTTTCTTT. Encoded protein: CASSNLGVEAFF. This chain joins TRBV19 and TRBJ1-1; a weak D match, TRBD1 (5 bases). The CDR3 runs to 12 residues. Germline V gene lookup returns CDR1 LNHDA and CDR2 SQIVND (reference sequence). Trimming removed 4 bases at V and 8 bases at J, with 11 bases between.